This T cell receptor beta chain was captured by sequencing in a study of shared clonotypes between healthy human individuals. Concerning this clone: Its antigen is undetermined.

The CDR3 loop spans 14 amino acids. CDR1 is SGHKS, CDR2 YYEKEE, per germline (reference sequence). The V gene lost 0 bases and the J gene lost 7 bases, with 14 bases spanning the gap. General study findings and limits: Clonotypes shared by all four donors outscored non-shared clonotypes in generation probability. The authors expected sequencing depth to affect clonotype sharing among donors.

The method was immunoSEQ multiplex PCR; TCRdb's version includes in-frame clones alone and lacks a portion of them. The data hold more than 1 million clones, with around 82% observed a single time. This TCR was recovered from a man younger than 35 in good health. Some clones in this sample may be carry-over from other donors' samples. The material sequenced was memory CD4+ T cells from PBMCs. The subset was: CD45RA-negative fraction. The V gene is TRBV5-5, the J gene TRBJ2-7; D is possibly TRBD2 (5 bases). Here the CDR3 reads CASSLGPRSGEQYF. The CDR3, as DNA: TGTGCCAGCAGCTTGGGACCGCGGTCGGGGGAGCAGTACTTC.